This T cell receptor (beta chain) was retrieved from a study of regulatory T cells in long-lasting Graves disease. Through Arm-PCR of CDR3 regions and iRepertoire HTBI primers, TCR beta libraries were built. TCRdb called the multiplex PCR reads again in MiXCR, with one record for every CDR3 protein. The table records 200,000 to 250,000 distinct CDR3 sequences, approximately 19% of them present only once. Time point indicated: newly diagnosed GD, antithyroid drugs for less than 3 months. The authors made the TCR library using RNA they extracted from PBMCs. The sample was also linked to a second study, of T cells in Graves' hyperthyroidism and ophthalmopathy.

The sequences come from peripheral blood mononuclear cells (PBMCs), collected at new diagnosis, from a patient treated with antithyroid drugs. The origin of this receptor is a woman under 40 with Graves disease.

CDR3 sequence reads: CASSGPGQGADYGYTF. Here the CDR3 DNA reads TGTGCCAGCAGTGGCCCAGGACAGGGGGCCGACTATGGCTACACCTTC. The chain carries TRBV6-2 or TRBV6-3 and TRBJ1-2; 11 nucleotides match TRBD1. CDR1 and CDR2 from the germline V gene are MNHEY and SVGEGT. This CDR3 spans 16 amino acids. After removal of 5 bases from V and 3 bases from J, the junction contained 8 bases not matched to a gene.